This is a list of T cell receptor beta chains from one sample in a study of blood T cell repertoires in COVID-19. TCRdb's table, derived via immunoSEQ multiplex PCR, lists solely in-frame clones and lacks some. The data hold 210,000 or so clones, with approximately 80% observed a single time. Sequencing was carried out using peripheral blood. These receptors were obtained from a man between 45 and 60 years old who had recovered from COVID-19. The CDR3 runs from the conserved cysteine through the conserved F or W.

cdr3_aa	v_call	j_call
CASTHQGGQARDLNQPQHF	TRBV19	TRBJ1-5
CASNEWPGDWAKNIQYF	TRBV21-1	TRBJ2-4
CSVVSGTLEQFF	TRBV29-1	TRBJ2-1
CASSPGQQNEKLFF	TRBV7-9	TRBJ1-4
CASSLGQGGLKQYF	TRBV27	TRBJ2-7
CASSGGTVSTDTQYF	TRBV5-6	TRBJ2-3
CASSPGLLTQYF	TRBV5-1	TRBJ2-3
CASRRGLAGSYEQYF	TRBV28	TRBJ2-7
CATSRDLAGGGSPQHF	TRBV15	TRBJ1-5
CASSLDPGATTGELFF	TRBV7-2	TRBJ2-2
CASSPRQGRANGELFF	TRBV18	TRBJ2-2
CSASGASGYSRETQYF	TRBV20-1	TRBJ2-5
CASSQEDRAGNTIYF	TRBV4-2	TRBJ1-3
CASRETGMRQYF	TRBV27	TRBJ2-3
CASSETRDRINSPLHF	TRBV9	TRBJ1-6
CASSETSGSSGEQFF	TRBV7-3	TRBJ2-1
CAWEPKAGGTYEQYF	TRBV30	TRBJ2-7
CASSDLGLARLEQYF	TRBV6-1	TRBJ2-7
CASSTGTSGANEQFF	TRBV6-5	TRBJ2-1
CASSQGAESSYNEQFF	TRBV3-1/TRBV3-2	TRBJ2-1
CASSPTGTSGMVEQYF	TRBV5-1	TRBJ2-7
CASSVLGTLDNEQFF	TRBV9	TRBJ2-1
CASSPLMGLAGDYEQYF	TRBV4-1	TRBJ2-7
CASSEWGPSSYEQYF	TRBV6-1	TRBJ2-7
CASVGTSAKNIQYF	TRBV2	TRBJ2-4
CASRDSTGGSYNEQFF	TRBV19	TRBJ2-1
CASSLGRVAGGPGNEQFF	TRBV13	TRBJ2-1